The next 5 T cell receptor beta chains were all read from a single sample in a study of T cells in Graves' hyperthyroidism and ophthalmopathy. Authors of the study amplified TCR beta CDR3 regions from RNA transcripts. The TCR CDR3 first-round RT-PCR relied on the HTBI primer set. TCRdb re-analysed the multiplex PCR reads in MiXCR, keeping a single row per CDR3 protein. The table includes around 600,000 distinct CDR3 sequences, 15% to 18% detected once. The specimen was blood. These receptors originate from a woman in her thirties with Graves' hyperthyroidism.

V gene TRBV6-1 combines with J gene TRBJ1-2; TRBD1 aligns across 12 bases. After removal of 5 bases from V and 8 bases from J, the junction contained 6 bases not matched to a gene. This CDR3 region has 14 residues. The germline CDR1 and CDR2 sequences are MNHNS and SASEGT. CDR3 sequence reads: CASSLGQGAEGYTF. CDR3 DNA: TGTGCCAGCAGTTTGGGACAGGGGGCGGAAGGCTACACCTTC.

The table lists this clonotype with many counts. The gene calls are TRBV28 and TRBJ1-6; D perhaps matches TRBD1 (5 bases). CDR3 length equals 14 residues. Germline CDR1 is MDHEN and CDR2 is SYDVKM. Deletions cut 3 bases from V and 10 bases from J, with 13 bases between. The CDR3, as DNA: TGTGCCAGCAGTTTGTCGACAGTCCTATCACCCCTCCACTTT. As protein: CASSLSTVLSPLHF.

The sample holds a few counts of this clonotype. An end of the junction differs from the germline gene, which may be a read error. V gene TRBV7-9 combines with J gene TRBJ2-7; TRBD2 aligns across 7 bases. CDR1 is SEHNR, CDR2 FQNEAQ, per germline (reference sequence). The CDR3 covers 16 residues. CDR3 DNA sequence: TGCGCCAGCAGCCAAGCTCGAACTAGCGACTCCTACGAGCAGTACTTC. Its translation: CASSQARTSDSYEQYF. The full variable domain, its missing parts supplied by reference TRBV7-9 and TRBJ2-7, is DTGVSQNPRHKITKRGQNVTFRCDPISEHNRLYWYRQTLGQGPEFLTYFQNEAQLEKSRLLSDRFSAERPKGSFSTLEIQRTEQGDSAMYLCASSQARTSDSYEQYFGPGTRLTVT.

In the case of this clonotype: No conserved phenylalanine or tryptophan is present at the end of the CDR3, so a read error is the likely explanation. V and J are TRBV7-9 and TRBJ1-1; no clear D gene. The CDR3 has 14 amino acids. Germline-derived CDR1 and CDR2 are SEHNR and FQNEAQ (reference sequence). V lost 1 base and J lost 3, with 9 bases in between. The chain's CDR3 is CASSLVRGDTEAFS. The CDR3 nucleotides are TGTGCCAGCAGCTTAGTACGCGGCGACACTGAAGCTTTCTCT.

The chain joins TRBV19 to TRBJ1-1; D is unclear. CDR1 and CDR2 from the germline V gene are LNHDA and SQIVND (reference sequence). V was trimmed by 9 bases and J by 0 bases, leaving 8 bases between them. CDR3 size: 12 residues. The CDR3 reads CASQTVNTEAFF. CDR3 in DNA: TGTGCCAGCCAGACGGTGAACACTGAAGCTTTCTTT.